This entry features one T cell receptor (beta chain) sequence. The sample comes from a study of control samples from healthy donors and cancer patients. The CDR3 contains 13 residues. Germline V gives CDR1 SEHNR, CDR2 FQNEAQ (reference sequence). Deletions cut 2 bases from V and 3 bases from J, with 8 bases between. Sequencing was performed with immunoSEQ multiplex PCR; in TCRdb, only in-frame clones are kept and a portion is missing. The profile shows about 120,000 clones, around 93% of them singletons. The rearrangement joins TRBV7-9 to TRBJ2-7; D might be TRBD1 (6 bases). The source is a man aged 45-60 years with head and neck cancer. What was sequenced was PBMCs. CDR3 DNA: TGTGCCAGCAGCTTACAACAGGGCTACGAGCAGTACTTC. Encoded protein: CASSLQQGYEQYF.